The clone carrying this TCR beta chain was detected only once. This record belongs to a study of shared clonotypes between healthy human individuals. This was a deep-level run. Data came from immunoSEQ multiplex PCR; TCRdb stores just in-frame clones and leaves some out. The sample has around 500,000 clones, 81% seen once; the top ten hold about an eighth. V lost 4 bases and J 3 bases, leaving 20 bases between the germline ends. The germline V gene has CDR1 SGHRS and CDR2 YFSETQ. CDR3 length: 17 amino acids. This clonotype was obtained from a woman in her forties in good health. Some clones in this sample may be carry-over from other donors' samples. This chain uses TRBV5-1 with TRBJ2-1; no reliable D call. Sequencing input: PBMCs. The CDR3 bases are TGCGCCAGCAGCCCGTCCGGCCTAGAGACCTTCTACAATGAGCAGTTCTTC. It encodes CASSPSGLETFYNEQFF.